This TCR beta chain was captured by sequencing in a study of shared clonotypes between healthy human individuals. V was shortened by 3 bases and J by 7 bases, with 13 bases between the two germline ends. The length of the CDR3 is 13 residues. CDR1 MNHEY and CDR2 SMNVEV come from the germline V gene (reference sequence). General study findings and limits: Depth was large, yet rarefaction showed that sorted-subset sequencing was incomplete. Blood was the only sampled material, and tissue repertoires likely differ. Read depth was anticipated to influence clonotype sharing among donors.

TCRdb's table, derived via immunoSEQ multiplex PCR, lists solely in-frame clones and lacks some. Of hundreds of thousands of clones in the sample, 96% were seen once. Naive CD8 cells lacked CD45RO and underwent positive selection for CCR7, leaving out terminally differentiated effector memory CD45RA+ cells. Donation came from healthy HIV-negative adults that had no recent acute infections or vaccinations. In the case of this clone: Its antigen is unknown.

Input material: naive CD8+ T cells sorted from blood. This TCR derives from a woman younger than 45 in good health. The V and J genes are TRBV27 and TRBJ2-7; possible D gene TRBD1, 6 bases. CDR3 in amino acids: CASSFLVQGEQYF. The CDR3 DNA reads TGTGCCAGCAGTTTCTTGGTCCAGGGGGAGCAGTACTTC.